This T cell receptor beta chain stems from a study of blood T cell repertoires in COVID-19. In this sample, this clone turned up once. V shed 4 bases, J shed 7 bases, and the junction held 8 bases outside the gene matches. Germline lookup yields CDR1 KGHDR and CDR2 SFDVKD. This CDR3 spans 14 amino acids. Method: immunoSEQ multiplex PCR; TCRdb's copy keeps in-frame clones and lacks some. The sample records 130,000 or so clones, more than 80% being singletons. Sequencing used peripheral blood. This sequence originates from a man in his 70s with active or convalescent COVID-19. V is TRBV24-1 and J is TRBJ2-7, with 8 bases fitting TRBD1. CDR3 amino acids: CATSDRTGTKEQYF. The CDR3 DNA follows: TGTGCCACCAGTGACCGGACAGGGACAAAAGAGCAGTACTTC.